This record covers a single T cell receptor (beta chain). The antigen remains undetermined. This PCR relied on a set of 60 Vbeta primers and 13 Jbeta primers. Assay: immunoSEQ multiplex PCR; the TCRdb copy retains only in-frame clones and omits some. The data show under 200,000 clones, 80% seen once. The data were taken from a study of cytomegalovirus exposure and HLA in healthy donors. Findings of the study overall: A later analysis associated about 18,000 TCR beta sequences with HLA alleles at a 0.05 false discovery rate.

The germline V gene encodes CDR1 SGHKS and CDR2 YYEKEE (reference sequence). The CDR3 extends over 17 amino acids. V shed 2 bases and J 5 bases; nucleotides not matched to a gene: 13. The source material was PBMCs. The sequence was collected from a man aged 35 to 55 in good health and CMV-seronegative. This chain links TRBV5-5 with TRBJ1-1; 9 bases line up with TRBD1. DNA for the CDR3: TGTGCCAGCAGCTTTGCGGGACAGGGAGGGTCGGGGACTGAAGCTTTCTTT. It specifies CASSFAGQGGSGTEAFF. The full variable domain, completed using reference TRBV5-5 and TRBJ1-1, is DAGVTQSPTHLIKTRGQQVTLRCSPISGHKSVSWYQQVLGQGPQFIFQYYEKEERGRGNFPDRFSARQFPNYSSELNVNALLLGDSALYLCASSFAGQGGSGTEAFFGQGTRLTVV.